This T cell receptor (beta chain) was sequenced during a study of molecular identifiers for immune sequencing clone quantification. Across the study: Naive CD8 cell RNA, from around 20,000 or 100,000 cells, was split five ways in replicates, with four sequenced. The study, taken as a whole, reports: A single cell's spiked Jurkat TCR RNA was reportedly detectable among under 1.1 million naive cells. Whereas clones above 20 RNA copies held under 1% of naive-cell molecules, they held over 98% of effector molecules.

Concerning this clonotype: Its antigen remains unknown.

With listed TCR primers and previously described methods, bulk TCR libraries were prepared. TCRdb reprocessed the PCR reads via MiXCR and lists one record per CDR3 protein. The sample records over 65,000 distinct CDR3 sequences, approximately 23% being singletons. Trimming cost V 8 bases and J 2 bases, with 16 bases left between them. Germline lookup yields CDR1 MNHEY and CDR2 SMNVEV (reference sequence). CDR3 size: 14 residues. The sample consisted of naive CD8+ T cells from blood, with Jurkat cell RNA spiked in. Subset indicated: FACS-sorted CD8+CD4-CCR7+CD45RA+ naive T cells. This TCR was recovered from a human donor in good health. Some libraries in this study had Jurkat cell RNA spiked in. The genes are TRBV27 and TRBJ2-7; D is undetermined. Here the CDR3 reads CASLTFSPPYEQYF. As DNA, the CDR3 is TGTGCCAGCCTCACTTTTAGCCCCCCCTACGAGCAGTACTTC.